A single sample is the source of the 8 T cell receptor beta chains below, sequenced in a study of T cell responses to AZD1222 COVID-19 vaccine. Clones were sequenced by immunoSEQ multiplex PCR, and TCRdb holds only the in-frame ones, with some missing. This sample yields 150,000 to 200,000 clones, of which less than 95% are seen a single time; about 2.8% belongs to the top ten. This specimen was peripheral blood, taken on day 0 of AZD1222 vaccination. The receptors originated from an adult in good health.

This clone was recorded a few times. The chain joins TRBV20-1 to TRBJ1-2, with D unclear. V gave up 7 bases and J gave up 3 bases, with 9 bases separating them. The CDR3 sequence is 11 residues long. In germline, CDR1 is DFQATT, CDR2 SNEGSKA (reference sequence). The CDR3 sequence: CSVPLDYGYTF. In DNA, the CDR3 is TGCAGTGTTCCCTTGGACTATGGCTACACCTTC.

This chain links TRBV19 with TRBJ1-1; maybe TRBD1 (6 bases). CDR1 and CDR2 (germline): LNHDA, SQIVND (reference sequence). Trimming removed 5 bases at V and 7 bases at J, with 23 bases between. This CDR3 comprises 16 residues. Written as DNA, the CDR3 is TGTGCCAGTAGTGGGCTGCGGGGACACGGGGGCCATGAAGCTTTCTTT. Translating gives CASSGLRGHGGHEAFF.

The chain couples TRBV7-9 to TRBJ2-1; weak D call: TRBD2 (5 bases). This CDR3 spans 15 amino acids. Germline CDR1 is SEHNR and CDR2 is FQNEAQ (reference sequence). Between the trimmed V and J ends, which lost 8 bases and 0 bases, there was a span of 14 bases. The CDR3: CASGSSGSSYNEQFF. The CDR3, as DNA: TGTGCCAGCGGCTCCAGCGGTAGCTCCTACAATGAGCAGTTCTTC.

This chain uses TRBV24-1 with TRBJ2-1; D possibly corresponds to TRBD1 (6 bases). The CDR3 has 24 residues. The germline V gene has CDR1 KGHDR and CDR2 SFDVKD. The V end lost 1 base, the J end lost 4 bases, and 37 bases lay between the germline ends. The CDR3 sequence is CATSDFFRVVLVNRADRHYNEQFF. CDR3 coding DNA: TGTGCCACCAGTGATTTTTTCCGCGTTGTCTTGGTTAACAGGGCCGATCGCCATTACAATGAGCAGTTCTTC.

The chain couples TRBV6-1 to TRBJ1-5, with no clear D. The CDR3 is 11 amino acids. Deletions cut 1 base from V and 11 bases from J, with 6 bases between. Germline CDR1 reads MNHNS; CDR2 reads SASEGT. This CDR3 is CASSEGGAQHF. Written as DNA, the CDR3 is TGTGCCAGCAGTGAAGGTGGGGCCCAGCATTTT.

The V call is TRBV6-5, the J call TRBJ1-2; D is perhaps TRBD1 (5 bases). CDR3 length: 13 amino acids. Germline lookup yields CDR1 MNHEY and CDR2 SVGAGI. Trimming left V 5 bases short and J 4 bases short, with 11 bases between. The CDR3 here is CASSSGAGYGYTF. For the CDR3, the DNA is TGTGCCAGCAGTAGCGGGGCCGGCTATGGCTACACCTTC.

A note on this clone: Other DNA sequences in this specimen translate into the identical CDR3. The V gene is TRBV5-5, the J gene TRBJ2-7; unclear D gene. CDR1 is SGHKS and CDR2 is YYEKEE in the germline V gene (reference sequence). The CDR3 totals 12 residues. V lost 2 bases and J lost 3, with 6 bases in between. In nucleotides, the CDR3 is TGTGCCAGCAGCTTTAACCTCTACGAGCAGTACTTC. As protein: CASSFNLYEQYF.

This rearrangement joins TRBV5-4 to TRBJ1-2, with 7 positions matching TRBD1. Germline V gene sequence: CDR1 SGHNT, CDR2 YYREEE (reference sequence). This CDR3 is 15 amino acids long. Trimming cost V 0 bases and J 3 bases; bases outside gene matches: 5. CDR3 sequence: CASSLGGQTYYGYTF. The CDR3 bases are TGTGCCAGCAGCTTGGGGGGACAGACCTACTATGGCTACACCTTC.